Listed below are T cell receptor beta chains from one sample, sequenced in a study of radiotherapy plus CTLA-4 blockade in lung cancer. Method: immunoSEQ multiplex PCR; TCRdb's copy keeps in-frame clones and lacks some. The sample has approximately 40,000 clones, 70% to 80% seen once; the top ten hold 7% to 9.5%. Sequenced material: peripheral blood, taken from a patient treated with radiotherapy plus ipilimumab. All receptors derive from a human donor with non-small cell lung cancer who had stable disease on radiotherapy plus ipilimumab. CDR3s include the opening cysteine and the closing phenylalanine or tryptophan. A D gene is named only where the DNA matches it firmly. Clone size is not always given. Where it is, it says once, few, many or a class for expanded clones.

clone_size	j_call	d_call	v_call	cdr3_aa	cdr3_nt
NA	TRBJ2-1	NA	TRBV1	CTSSQVAAGEYNEQFF	TGCACCAGCAGCCAAGTGGCAGCGGGGGAGTACAATGAGCAGTTCTTC
NA	TRBJ1-6	NA	TRBV25-1	CASSVRGNSPLHF	TGTGCCAGCAGTGTACGGGGGAATTCACCCCTCCACTTT
few	TRBJ1-6	NA	TRBV28	CASRSTGEGSPLHF	TGTGCCAGCAGGTCAACCGGGGAGGGCTCACCCCTCCACTTT
NA	TRBJ2-3	TRBD1	TRBV5-1	CASSLAGTGADTQYF	TGCGCCAGCAGCTTGGCCGGGACAGGGGCAGATACGCAGTATTTT
NA	TRBJ2-1	TRBD1	TRBV28	CASSEDRGSYNEQFF	TGTGCCAGCAGTGAAGACAGGGGCTCCTACAATGAGCAGTTCTTC
NA	TRBJ2-4	NA	TRBV7-2	CASSRDELLAKNIQYF	TGTGCCAGCAGCCGGGACGAACTCCTAGCCAAAAACATTCAGTACTTC
NA	TRBJ1-1	TRBD1	TRBV7-2	CAINTGEVEAFF	TGTGCCATCAACACAGGGGAGGTTGAAGCTTTCTTT
NA	TRBJ1-2	TRBD1	TRBV6-5	CASSYAGQGNKGYTF	TGTGCCAGCAGTTATGCGGGACAGGGGAATAAAGGCTACACCTTC
NA	TRBJ2-5	NA	TRBV18	CASSPQETQYF	TGTGCCAGCTCACCACAGGAGACCCAGTACTTC
NA	TRBJ2-1	TRBD2	TRBV27	CASSTAGTSPNEQFF	TGTGCCAGCAGCACCGCCGGGACTAGCCCTAATGAGCAGTTCTTC
NA	TRBJ2-3	NA	TRBV10-3	CAISETGEADTQYF	TGTGCCATCAGTGAAACAGGGGAGGCAGATACGCAGTATTTT
once	TRBJ1-1	TRBD1	TRBV6-1	CASSNPGQGSEAFF	TGTGCCAGCAGCAACCCGGGACAGGGCTCTGAAGCTTTCTTT
NA	TRBJ1-2	TRBD1	TRBV9	CASSAPRLQGAHGYTF	TGTGCCAGCAGCGCACCTAGACTACAGGGGGCCCATGGCTACACCTTC
few	TRBJ2-7	NA	TRBV6-1	CASIRGESYEQYF	TGTGCCAGCATTCGAGGGGAATCCTACGAGCAGTACTTC